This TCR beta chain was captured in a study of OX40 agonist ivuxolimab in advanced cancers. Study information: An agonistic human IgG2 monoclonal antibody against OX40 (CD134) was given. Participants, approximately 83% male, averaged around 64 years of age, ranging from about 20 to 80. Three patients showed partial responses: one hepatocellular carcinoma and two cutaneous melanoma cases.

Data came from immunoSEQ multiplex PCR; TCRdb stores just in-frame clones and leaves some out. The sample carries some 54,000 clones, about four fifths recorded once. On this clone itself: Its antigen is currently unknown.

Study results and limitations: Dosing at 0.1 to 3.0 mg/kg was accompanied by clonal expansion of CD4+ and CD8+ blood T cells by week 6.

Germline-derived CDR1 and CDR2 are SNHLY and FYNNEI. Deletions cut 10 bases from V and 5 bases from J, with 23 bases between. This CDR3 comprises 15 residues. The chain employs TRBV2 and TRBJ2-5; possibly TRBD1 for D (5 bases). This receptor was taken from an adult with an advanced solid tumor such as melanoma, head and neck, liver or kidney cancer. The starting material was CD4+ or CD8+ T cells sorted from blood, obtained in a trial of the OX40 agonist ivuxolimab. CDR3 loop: CATKGSGQVWETQYF. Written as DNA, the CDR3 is TGTGCCACTAAGGGGTCCGGGCAGGTTTGGGAGACCCAGTACTTC.